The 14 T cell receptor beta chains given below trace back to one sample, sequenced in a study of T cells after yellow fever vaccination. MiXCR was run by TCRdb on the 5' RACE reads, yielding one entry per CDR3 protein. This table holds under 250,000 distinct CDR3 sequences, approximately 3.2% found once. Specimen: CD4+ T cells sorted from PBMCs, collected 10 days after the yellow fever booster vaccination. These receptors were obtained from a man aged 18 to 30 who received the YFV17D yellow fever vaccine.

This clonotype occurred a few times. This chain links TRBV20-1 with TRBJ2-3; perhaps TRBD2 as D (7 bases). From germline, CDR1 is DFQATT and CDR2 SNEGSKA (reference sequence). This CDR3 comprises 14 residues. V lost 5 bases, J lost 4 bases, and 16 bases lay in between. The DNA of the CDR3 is TGCAGTGCTGCTGCGGGGGCCGTGTCAGATACGCAGTATTTT. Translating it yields CSAAAGAVSDTQYF.

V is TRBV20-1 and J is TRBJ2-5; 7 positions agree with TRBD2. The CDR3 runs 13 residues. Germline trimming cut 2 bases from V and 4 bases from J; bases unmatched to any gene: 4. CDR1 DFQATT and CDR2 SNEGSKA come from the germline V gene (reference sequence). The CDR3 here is CSARWEGRETQYF. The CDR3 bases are TGCAGTGCTAGATGGGAGGGCAGAGAGACCCAGTACTTC.

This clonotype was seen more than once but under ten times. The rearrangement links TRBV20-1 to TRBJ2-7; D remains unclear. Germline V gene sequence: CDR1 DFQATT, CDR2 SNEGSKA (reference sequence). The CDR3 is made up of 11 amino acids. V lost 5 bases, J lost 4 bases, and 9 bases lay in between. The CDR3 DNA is TGCAGTGCTCCGCACGTTTACGAGCAGTACTTC. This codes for CSAPHVYEQYF.

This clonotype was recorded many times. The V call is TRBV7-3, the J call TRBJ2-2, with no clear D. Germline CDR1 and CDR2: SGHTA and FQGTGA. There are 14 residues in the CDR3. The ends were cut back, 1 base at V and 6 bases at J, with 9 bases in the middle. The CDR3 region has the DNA TGTGCCAGCAGCTTAAATGCAGTTCCCGGGGAGCTGTTTTTT. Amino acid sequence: CASSLNAVPGELFF.

The CDR3 sequence: CASSYSWGGTGELFF. The CDR3 DNA reads as TGTGCCAGCAGTTACTCTTGGGGCGGAACCGGGGAGCTGTTTTTT. The chain combines TRBV6-5 with TRBJ2-2, with D possibly being TRBD1 (5 bases). Trimming cost V 0 bases and J 5 bases, with 10 bases left between them. Germline values: CDR1 MNHEY, CDR2 SVGAGI. The CDR3 has 15 amino acids.

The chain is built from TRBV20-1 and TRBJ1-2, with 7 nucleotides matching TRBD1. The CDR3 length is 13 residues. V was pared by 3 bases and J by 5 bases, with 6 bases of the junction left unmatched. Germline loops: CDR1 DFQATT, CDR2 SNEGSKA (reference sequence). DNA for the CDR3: TGCAGTGCTAGTTGGGACAGATTATATGGCTACACCTTC. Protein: CSASWDRLYGYTF.

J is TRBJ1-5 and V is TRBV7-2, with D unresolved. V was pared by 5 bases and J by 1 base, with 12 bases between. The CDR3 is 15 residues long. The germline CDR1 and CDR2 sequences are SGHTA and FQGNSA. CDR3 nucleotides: TGTGCCAGCAGCCCCCAGTTTGGAAGCAATCAGCCCCAGCATTTT. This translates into CASSPQFGSNQPQHF.

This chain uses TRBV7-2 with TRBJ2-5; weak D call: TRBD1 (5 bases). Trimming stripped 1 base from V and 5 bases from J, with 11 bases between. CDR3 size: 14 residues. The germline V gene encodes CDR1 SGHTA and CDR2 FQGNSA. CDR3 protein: CASSLDRGAETQYF. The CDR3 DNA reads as TGTGCCAGCAGCTTAGATAGGGGCGCGGAGACCCAGTACTTC.

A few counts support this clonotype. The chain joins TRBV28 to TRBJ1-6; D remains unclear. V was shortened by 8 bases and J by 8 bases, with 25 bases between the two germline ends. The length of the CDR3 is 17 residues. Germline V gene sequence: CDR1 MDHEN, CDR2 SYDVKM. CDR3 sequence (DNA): TGTGCCAGCGGACCCCACACTGGCGGCAGGATTGATTCACCCCTCCACTTT. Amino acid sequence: CASGPHTGGRIDSPLHF.

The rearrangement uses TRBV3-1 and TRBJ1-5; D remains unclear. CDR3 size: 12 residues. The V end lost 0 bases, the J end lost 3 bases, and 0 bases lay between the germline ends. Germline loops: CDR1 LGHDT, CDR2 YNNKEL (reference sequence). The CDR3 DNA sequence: TGTGCCAGCAGCCAAGACAATCAGCCCCAGCATTTT. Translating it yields CASSQDNQPQHF.

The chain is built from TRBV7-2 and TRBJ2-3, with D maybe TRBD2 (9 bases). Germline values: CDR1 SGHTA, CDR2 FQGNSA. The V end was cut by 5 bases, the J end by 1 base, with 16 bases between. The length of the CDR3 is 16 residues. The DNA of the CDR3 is TGTGCCAGCAGCCAGGGGGCGGGGGGGCGCACAGATACGCAGTATTTT. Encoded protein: CASSQGAGGRTDTQYF. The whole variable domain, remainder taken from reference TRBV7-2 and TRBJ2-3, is GAGVSQSPSNKVTEKGKDVELRCDPISGHTALYWYRQSLGQGLEFLIYFQGNSAPDKSGLPSDRFSAERTGGSVSTLTIQRTQQEDSAVYLCASSQGAGGRTDTQYFGPGTRLTVL.

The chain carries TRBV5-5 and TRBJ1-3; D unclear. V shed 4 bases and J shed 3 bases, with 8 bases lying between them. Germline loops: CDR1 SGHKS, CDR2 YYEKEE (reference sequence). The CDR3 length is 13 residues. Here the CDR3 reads CASSLPGGNTIYF. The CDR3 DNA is TGTGCCAGCAGCCTACCCGGTGGAAACACCATATATTTT.

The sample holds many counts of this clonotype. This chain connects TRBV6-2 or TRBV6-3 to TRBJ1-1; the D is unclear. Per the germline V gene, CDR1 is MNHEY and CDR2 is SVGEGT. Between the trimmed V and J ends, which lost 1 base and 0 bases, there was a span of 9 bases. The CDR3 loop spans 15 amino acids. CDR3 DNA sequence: TGTGCCAGCAGTTACTTGACACTCATGAACACTGAAGCTTTCTTT. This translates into CASSYLTLMNTEAFF.

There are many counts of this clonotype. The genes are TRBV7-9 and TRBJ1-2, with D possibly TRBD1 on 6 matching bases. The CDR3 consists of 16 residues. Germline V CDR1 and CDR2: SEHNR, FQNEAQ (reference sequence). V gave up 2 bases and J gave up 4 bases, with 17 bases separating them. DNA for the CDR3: TGTGCCAGCAGCTTATTCGGTGCAGGGGACGGCTATGGCTACACCTTC. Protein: CASSLFGAGDGYGYTF. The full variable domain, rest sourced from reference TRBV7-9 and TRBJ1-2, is DTGVSQNPRHKITKRGQNVTFRCDPISEHNRLYWYRQTLGQGPEFLTYFQNEAQLEKSRLLSDRFSAERPKGSFSTLEIQRTEQGDSAMYLCASSLFGAGDGYGYTFGSGTRLTVV.